The 5 T cell receptor beta chains below were found in one sample sequenced in a study of blood T cell repertoires in COVID-19. The data were produced by immunoSEQ multiplex PCR, yet TCRdb's version contains in-frame clones alone and is incomplete. The sample has under 150,000 clones, around four fifths seen once; the top ten hold 6.2%. Source material: PBMCs or T cells enriched from blood (not recorded which). The receptor source for this set is a woman between 40 and 55 years old who had recovered from COVID-19.

J is TRBJ2-3 and V is TRBV6-5; D remains ambiguous. CDR3 size: 13 residues. Trimming removed 6 bases from V and 6 bases from J, with 13 bases in between. Germline V lookup: CDR1 MNHEY, CDR2 SVGAGI. The CDR3 nucleotides are TGTGCCAGCAGGGCGACTGCCACTGATACGCAGTATTTT. This gives the protein CASRATATDTQYF.

This clone was seen once. This chain connects TRBV10-3 to TRBJ2-1; D is ambiguous. In germline, CDR1 is ENHRY, CDR2 SYGVKD. This CDR3 has 14 amino acids. The V gene lost 0 bases and the J gene lost 9 bases, with 12 bases spanning the gap. The CDR3 DNA is TGTGCCATCAGTGAGTCTTTAGCTAGATTTGAGCAGTTCTTC. Its translation is CAISESLARFEQFF.

The chain joins TRBV7-2 to TRBJ1-5; weak D call: TRBD1 (6 bases). The V and J ends lost 5 bases and 2 bases respectively, with 10 bases between them. This CDR3 is built from 14 residues. From germline, CDR1 is SGHTA and CDR2 FQGNSA. Written as DNA, the CDR3 is TGTGCCAGCAGCAGGGGGAAGGGCAATCAGCCCCAGCATTTT. Its translation: CASSRGKGNQPQHF.

The rearrangement uses TRBV25-1 and TRBJ2-5; a weak D match, TRBD1 (5 bases). The CDR3 is 14 residues long. The ends were cut back, 1 base at V and 5 bases at J, with 11 bases in the middle. Germline V gene data show CDR1 as MGHDK and CDR2 as SYGVNS. The CDR3 region is CASSEWKGSETQYF. The CDR3 region has the DNA TGTGCCAGCAGTGAATGGAAGGGGTCGGAGACCCAGTACTTC. Complete variable domain (other parts from reference TRBV25-1 and TRBJ2-5): EADIYQTPRYLVIGTGKKITLECSQTMGHDKMYWYQQDPGMELHLIHYSYGVNSTEKGDLSSESTVSRIRTEHFPLTLESARPSHTSQYLCASSEWKGSETQYFGPGTRLLVL.

This clone was detected a few times. This rearrangement joins TRBV5-8 to TRBJ1-3; 7 bases agree with TRBD1. Germline V lookup: CDR1 SGHTS, CDR2 YDEGEE. The CDR3 is 14 amino acids. The trim removed 7 bases at V and 3 bases at J, leaving 7 bases unmatched. Here the CDR3 DNA reads TGTGCCAGCGATTCGACAGGGCGTGGAAACACCATATATTTT. This codes for CASDSTGRGNTIYF.